This TCR beta chain came from a study of graft-versus-host responses after intestinal transplantation (dated by TCRdb to the early 2020s). About the investigation overall: The transplants that recipients received were multivisceral, liver-intestinal, or isolated intestinal. Every recipient was given anti-thymocyte globulin induction, then maintenance tacrolimus and steroids for 3 to 4 years. A cohort of some 24 intestinal transplant recipients, including one retransplant, was enrolled, and 3 patients lacking pretransplant specimens were excluded. A peak of at least 4% donor T cells among recipient peripheral blood mononuclear cells was the definition used for donor T cell macrochimerism. Graft-versus-host and host-versus-graft alloreactive T cell clones were tracked in the graft, circulation and bone marrow after intestinal transplantation using bulk TCR-beta CDR3 sequencing. To identify alloreactive clones, pre-transplant mixed lymphocyte reaction products were sequenced and then compared with unstimulated pre-transplant donor and recipient T cells. Rather than being sequenced by the commercial service, samples from a few later patients were sequenced in-house on an Illumina MiSeq and processed with MiXCR. Results the study describes overall, beyond this receptor: GvH clones were found in recipient bone marrow, and some of the GvH clones appeared earlier in ileal mucosa or blood, which is consistent with an intestinal mucosal origin. High GvH to HvG T cell clonal ratios were observed in the allografts of patients with donor T cell macrochimerism. Peak levels of circulating GvH clones were associated with declines in HvG clones early after transplant. The relatively low number and heterogeneity of intestinal transplant patients limited the conclusions.

The germline V gene encodes CDR1 MDHEN and CDR2 SYDVKM. Its CDR3 holds 14 amino acids, cysteine through phenylalanine. Here the CDR3 DNA is all that survives: 42 bases in frame from base 1. V is cut back by 3 bases and J by 4 bases, with 6 bases in the junction unmatched. Worth noting for this clone: Its antigen has not been determined. No qualities accompany the bases; no much larger clone lies one base away.

The time point label of this sample denotes: cells obtained before transplantation from donor or recipient. CD3+CD4+ and CD3+CD8+ populations were FACS-sorted from unstimulated pre-transplant donor and recipient cells taken from spleen or lymph nodes. The method was the immunoSEQ multiplex PCR assay. For most patients, genomic DNA was isolated with the Qiagen DNeasy Blood and Tissue Kit and shipped frozen to Adaptive Biotechnologies for TCR sequencing. Adaptive Biotechnologies carried out high-throughput TCR-beta CDR3 sequencing of genomic DNA for most patients. As for the authors' bioinformatics: Adaptive's ImmunoSEQ software was the source of the TCR sequencing data for 18 patients, while three other patients were processed with MiXCR and VDJtools. To correct CD4 versus CD8 sorting errors, sequences present in both subsets at a frequency ratio below 5:1 were removed. CDR3 nucleotide sequences shared between donor and recipient were removed because their origin could not be assigned. Alloreactive clones required at least 2-fold expansion over unstimulated cells and minimum CFSE-low frequency of 0.002% (template counts) or 0.001% (read counts). Mappable clones were those detected in sequenced pre-transplant spleen, lymph node, or MLR CFSE-low populations of the donor or recipient. Cumulative frequency of alloreactive clones was calculated as a percentage of all sequences weighted by copy number. The source is immuneACCESS, and TCRdb retained only in-frame sequences with V and J called. Part of the clones is not carried over; for the studies checked, unresolved V genes explain less than half of this, and the remainder is unexplained. V and J calls and clone size come straight from that table; D and trimming were deduced from the DNA. The sample profile shows 80,000 to 100,000 clones; 80% to 85% of them were found once. The ten largest account for about a sixth of the sample.

The TCR sequence derives from a human donor who received an intestinal transplant. This receptor chain uses TRBV28 and TRBJ2-7, and TRBD2 matches 7 of the central bases. The specimen comprised unstimulated CD8+ T cells sorted from spleen or lymph node cells, sampled before intestinal transplant. This receptor has the CDR3 CASSLDSGPYEQYF. Here is the DNA: TGTGCCAGCAGTTTGGATAGCGGGCCTTACGAGCAGTACTTC.